The rows below give T cell receptor beta chains drawn from one sample of a study of blood T cells in healthy people across ages. Via MiXCR, TCRdb re-called the 5' RACE reads, giving one row per CDR3 protein. The data contain hundreds of thousands of distinct CDR3 sequences, 58% of them seen just once; the ten biggest clones take up roughly 22%. The sequenced sample consisted of blood. The receptors shown here come from a man aged 30 to 45 in good health. The CDR3 runs from the conserved cysteine through the conserved F or W. The D gene is left open where the match is weak. Not every row has a clone size; where given, it reads once, few, many or a size class.

CDR3 DNA: TGCAGCGTTGAAGAAATTGGGTTTGGCTACACCTTC
CDR3 protein: CSVEEIGFGYTF
V gene: TRBV29-1
J gene: TRBJ1-2
clone size: few
D gene: NA

CDR3 DNA: TGCGCCAGCAGCTTGATTACAGGCACAGATACGCAGTATTTT
CDR3 protein: CASSLITGTDTQYF
V gene: TRBV5-1
J gene: TRBJ2-3
clone size: NA
D gene: NA

CDR3 DNA: TGCAGCGTTGAAGGCGGGACCTACTATGGCTACACCTTC
CDR3 protein: CSVEGGTYYGYTF
V gene: TRBV29-1
J gene: TRBJ1-2
clone size: NA
D gene: NA

CDR3 DNA: TGTGCCAGCAGCTTGGAGGGATGGGAGACCCAGTACTTC
CDR3 protein: CASSLEGWETQYF
V gene: TRBV7-9
J gene: TRBJ2-5
clone size: NA
D gene: NA

CDR3 DNA: TGCAGCGGGGGACAGGGGGTCGATGAGCAGTTCTTC
CDR3 protein: CSGGQGVDEQFF
V gene: TRBV29-1
J gene: TRBJ2-1
clone size: few
D gene: TRBD1

CDR3 DNA: TGTGCCAGCAGCTTGATTAGCGGAGGGGCCCTTTCCTACGAGCAGTACTTC
CDR3 protein: CASSLISGGALSYEQYF
V gene: TRBV7-2
J gene: TRBJ2-7
clone size: NA
D gene: NA

CDR3 DNA: TGTGCCAGCAGCGTAAGGGGCGAGGACTCCTACGAGCAGTACTTC
CDR3 protein: CASSVRGEDSYEQYF
V gene: TRBV9
J gene: TRBJ2-7
clone size: NA
D gene: NA

CDR3 DNA: TGCAGTGCTAGTTTCTCGGGCCTAGGTGATGATGAGCAGTTCTTC
CDR3 protein: CSASFSGLGDDEQFF
V gene: TRBV20-1
J gene: TRBJ2-1
clone size: NA
D gene: NA

CDR3 DNA: TGTGCCAGCAGCTCGACAGGGGTCTATAATTCACCCCTCCACTTT
CDR3 protein: CASSSTGVYNSPLHF
V gene: TRBV11-2
J gene: TRBJ1-6
clone size: NA
D gene: TRBD1

CDR3 DNA: TGTGCCAGCAGCTTCGCCCGACTTCCTACCTACGAGCAGTACTTC
CDR3 protein: CASSFARLPTYEQYF
V gene: TRBV7-2
J gene: TRBJ2-7
clone size: once
D gene: NA

CDR3 DNA: TGTGCCAGTACACAGGGTATTTATAACGAGCAGTACTTC
CDR3 protein: CASTQGIYNEQYF
V gene: TRBV7-9
J gene: TRBJ2-7
clone size: few
D gene: NA

CDR3 DNA: TGTGCCAGCAGTGATGGCGGGCCGGCCCCACGAAGACTGTTTTTT
CDR3 protein: CASSDGGPAPRRLFF
V gene: TRBV6-1
J gene: TRBJ1-4
clone size: once
D gene: NA

CDR3 DNA: TGTGCCAGCAGTACCGCTGGACAGGGGGCTGGAAAACTGTTTTTT
CDR3 protein: CASSTAGQGAGKLFF
V gene: TRBV28
J gene: TRBJ1-4
clone size: NA
D gene: TRBD1

CDR3 DNA: TGTGCCAGCAGCGTATCCACGGACAATGCCGAGCAGTACTTC
CDR3 protein: CASSVSTDNAEQYF
V gene: TRBV9
J gene: TRBJ2-7
clone size: few
D gene: NA

CDR3 DNA: TGTGCCATCAGTGAGAACCGGGAGGGTGGCTACACCTTC
CDR3 protein: CAISENREGGYTF
V gene: TRBV10-3
J gene: TRBJ1-2
clone size: NA
D gene: NA

CDR3 DNA: TGTGCCAGCAGCTTAGTACAGTCGGTGGGGGAGACCCAGTACTTC
CDR3 protein: CASSLVQSVGETQYF
V gene: TRBV7-6
J gene: TRBJ2-5
clone size: NA
D gene: NA

CDR3 DNA: TGCGCCAGCAGCTTGGCCGGAGCTACGGGGCAAGAGACCCAGTACTTC
CDR3 protein: CASSLAGATGQETQYF
V gene: TRBV5-1
J gene: TRBJ2-5
clone size: few
D gene: NA

CDR3 DNA: TGCGCCAGCAGCCTGACCGTAGGGTATGAGACCCAGTACTTC
CDR3 protein: CASSLTVGYETQYF
V gene: TRBV4-1
J gene: TRBJ2-5
clone size: few
D gene: NA

CDR3 DNA: TGTGCCAGCAGCCAAGATGGGAGGACTGAAGCTTTCTTT
CDR3 protein: CASSQDGRTEAFF
V gene: TRBV4-2
J gene: TRBJ1-1
clone size: many
D gene: NA

CDR3 DNA: TGTGCCAGCAAAACAGGGCGGTACGCTGAAGCTTTCTTT
CDR3 protein: CASKTGRYAEAFF
V gene: TRBV6-2/TRBV6-3
J gene: TRBJ1-1
clone size: NA
D gene: NA

CDR3 DNA: TGCAGCGTTGATGGGGGCAGTCCTCCCGGGGAGACCCAGTACTTC
CDR3 protein: CSVDGGSPPGETQYF
V gene: TRBV29-1
J gene: TRBJ2-5
clone size: NA
D gene: NA

CDR3 DNA: TGTGCCAGCAGCTTAGATAGGGGAGCCTCATACAATGAGCAGTTCTTC
CDR3 protein: CASSLDRGASYNEQFF
V gene: TRBV11-2
J gene: TRBJ2-1
clone size: NA
D gene: NA

CDR3 DNA: TGCAGTGCGAGACCAGTGGGTTTGCCGCCCTACGAGCAGTACTTC
CDR3 protein: CSARPVGLPPYEQYF
V gene: TRBV20-1
J gene: TRBJ2-7
clone size: NA
D gene: NA

CDR3 DNA: TGCAGTGCTTTAGCGGCAAGCTCCTACAATGAGCAGTTCTTC
CDR3 protein: CSALAASSYNEQFF
V gene: TRBV20-1
J gene: TRBJ2-1
clone size: few
D gene: NA

CDR3 DNA: TGTGCCAGCAGCCCGACAGGGTATGGAAGGTATTCACCCCTCCACTTT
CDR3 protein: CASSPTGYGRYSPLHF
V gene: TRBV7-8
J gene: TRBJ1-6
clone size: few
D gene: TRBD1

CDR3 DNA: TGTGCCAGCAGACCCTCTAGCGGGAGTACAGATACGCAGTATTTT
CDR3 protein: CASRPSSGSTDTQYF
V gene: TRBV28
J gene: TRBJ2-3
clone size: NA
D gene: TRBD2

CDR3 DNA: TGCAGCGTTCGGGTCCTCCTGAACACTGAAGCTTTCTTT
CDR3 protein: CSVRVLLNTEAFF
V gene: TRBV29-1
J gene: TRBJ1-1
clone size: NA
D gene: NA

CDR3 DNA: TGTGCCAGCAGTTACTCGACCAGGGTAAGCTACGAGCAGTACTTC
CDR3 protein: CASSYSTRVSYEQYF
V gene: TRBV6-6
J gene: TRBJ2-7
clone size: NA
D gene: NA

CDR3 DNA: TGTGCCAGCAGCTTAGGGGCGGGTTCCGAAGCTTTCTTT
CDR3 protein: CASSLGAGSEAFF
V gene: TRBV7-2
J gene: TRBJ1-1
clone size: NA
D gene: NA

CDR3 DNA: TGTGCCACCAGCAGAGATTTTTTCGCGGGACTAGAGACCCAGTACTTC
CDR3 protein: CATSRDFFAGLETQYF
V gene: TRBV15
J gene: TRBJ2-5
clone size: NA
D gene: NA

CDR3 DNA: TGTGCCAGCAGCTTAGGTGGGGGGCCCCCCTACAATGAGCAGTTCTTC
CDR3 protein: CASSLGGGPPYNEQFF
V gene: TRBV11-2
J gene: TRBJ2-1
clone size: NA
D gene: NA

CDR3 DNA: TGTGCCGGGTTTGGGACACCGGACAATGAGCAGTTCTTC
CDR3 protein: CAGFGTPDNEQFF
V gene: TRBV30
J gene: TRBJ2-1
clone size: NA
D gene: NA

CDR3 DNA: TGTGCCAGCAGTTACTCGATGGGGACACTAACCTACGAGCAGTACTTC
CDR3 protein: CASSYSMGTLTYEQYF
V gene: TRBV6-6
J gene: TRBJ2-7
clone size: NA
D gene: NA

CDR3 DNA: TGTGCCAGCAGTGAAAGGAGGTATCGGCGCTACGAGCAGTACTTC
CDR3 protein: CASSERRYRRYEQYF
V gene: TRBV6-1
J gene: TRBJ2-7
clone size: NA
D gene: NA

CDR3 DNA: TGCGCCAGTGACAACGCGGGAGGCGAGCAGTACTTC
CDR3 protein: CASDNAGGEQYF
V gene: TRBV4-1
J gene: TRBJ2-7
clone size: NA
D gene: TRBD2

CDR3 DNA: TGCGCCAGCAGCCCTGCGTCTACCTCCTACGAGCAGTACTTC
CDR3 protein: CASSPASTSYEQYF
V gene: TRBV5-1
J gene: TRBJ2-7
clone size: NA
D gene: NA

CDR3 DNA: TGTGCCAGCAGCTTAGTGACGGGGACAGAGTACTTC
CDR3 protein: CASSLVTGTEYF
V gene: TRBV11-1
J gene: TRBJ2-7
clone size: few
D gene: TRBD1

CDR3 DNA: TGTGCCAGCAGCAACACAGGGAACAACTATGGCTACACCTTC
CDR3 protein: CASSNTGNNYGYTF
V gene: TRBV21-1
J gene: TRBJ1-2
clone size: NA
D gene: NA

CDR3 DNA: TGTGCCAGCAGCTCCTGGGACAGCGAAGCCTACGAGCAGTACTTC
CDR3 protein: CASSSWDSEAYEQYF
V gene: TRBV7-2
J gene: TRBJ2-7
clone size: few
D gene: TRBD1

CDR3 DNA: TGTGCCAGCAGTCCCCTCCGGGACGAGCAGTACTTC
CDR3 protein: CASSPLRDEQYF
V gene: TRBV12-3/TRBV12-4
J gene: TRBJ2-7
clone size: few
D gene: NA

CDR3 DNA: TGTGCCACCACACAGCGGGGGGTAGAGGGCTACACCTTC
CDR3 protein: CATTQRGVEGYTF
V gene: TRBV28
J gene: TRBJ1-2
clone size: NA
D gene: NA

CDR3 DNA: TGTGCCACCAGTGACCCTAGCGGGAGTACTGGGGAGCAGTACTTC
CDR3 protein: CATSDPSGSTGEQYF
V gene: TRBV24-1
J gene: TRBJ2-7
clone size: few
D gene: TRBD2

CDR3 DNA: TGCGCCAGCAGCTGGACTGCTCAGGGGAGTCCGGCCTACGAGCAGTACTTC
CDR3 protein: CASSWTAQGSPAYEQYF
V gene: TRBV5-1
J gene: TRBJ2-7
clone size: few
D gene: NA

CDR3 DNA: TGTGCCAGCAGCGACAGGGGGGAAGAGACCCAGTACTTC
CDR3 protein: CASSDRGEETQYF
V gene: TRBV9
J gene: TRBJ2-5
clone size: NA
D gene: TRBD1

CDR3 DNA: TGTGCTAGTGGGACGGACACTAGCACAGATACGCAGTATTTT
CDR3 protein: CASGTDTSTDTQYF
V gene: TRBV12-5
J gene: TRBJ2-3
clone size: NA
D gene: NA

CDR3 DNA: TGTGCCAGCAGTCCCGACAGGGTGGGTCAGCCCCAGCATTTT
CDR3 protein: CASSPDRVGQPQHF
V gene: TRBV6-6
J gene: TRBJ1-5
clone size: NA
D gene: TRBD1

CDR3 DNA: TGTGCCAGCAGCAAACCCCCCTTTGAAAGGTCGGGTGAGCAGTACTTC
CDR3 protein: CASSKPPFERSGEQYF
V gene: TRBV21-1
J gene: TRBJ2-7
clone size: once
D gene: NA

CDR3 DNA: TGCAGCGTTCGAAAGAGGGAAGATACGCAGTATTTT
CDR3 protein: CSVRKREDTQYF
V gene: TRBV29-1
J gene: TRBJ2-3
clone size: NA
D gene: NA

CDR3 DNA: TGTGCCAGCAGCCAATCGGGGGGGCCTAAGACCCAGTACTTC
CDR3 protein: CASSQSGGPKTQYF
V gene: TRBV28
J gene: TRBJ2-5
clone size: NA
D gene: TRBD2

CDR3 DNA: TGCAGTGCTAGAGGGGGGGCCTCCTACAATGAGCGGTTCTTC
CDR3 protein: CSARGGASYNERFF
V gene: TRBV20-1
J gene: TRBJ2-1
clone size: NA
D gene: NA